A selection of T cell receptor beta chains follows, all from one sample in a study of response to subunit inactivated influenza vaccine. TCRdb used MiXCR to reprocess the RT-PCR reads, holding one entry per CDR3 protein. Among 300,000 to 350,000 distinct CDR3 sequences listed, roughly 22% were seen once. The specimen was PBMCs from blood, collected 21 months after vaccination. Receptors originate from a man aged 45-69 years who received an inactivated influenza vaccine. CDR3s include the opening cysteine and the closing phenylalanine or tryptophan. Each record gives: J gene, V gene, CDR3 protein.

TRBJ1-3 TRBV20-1 CSASSPGFSIYF
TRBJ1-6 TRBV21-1 CASSKDAPFHSSYNSPLHF
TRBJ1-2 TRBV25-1 CASSGDGYTF
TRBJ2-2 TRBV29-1 CSVDGTAGELFF
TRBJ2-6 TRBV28 CASSSSGVRRSGANVLTF
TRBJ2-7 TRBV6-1 CASSPVQGPYEQYF
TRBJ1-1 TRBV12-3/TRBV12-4 CASSLQGVGYTEAFF
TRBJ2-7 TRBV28 CASSFSLAGSSYEQYF
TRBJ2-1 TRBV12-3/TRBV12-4 CASSFSGGNNEQFF
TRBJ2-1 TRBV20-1 CSANLVSGGSGNEQFF
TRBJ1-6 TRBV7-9 CASSLTDRAALHF
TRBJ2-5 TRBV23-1 CASSQSVGGRRQETQYF
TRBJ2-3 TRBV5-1 CASSLLKLAGPDTQYF
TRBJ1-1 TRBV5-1 CASSLGPGSYGDNTEAFF
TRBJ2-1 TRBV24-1 CATSDLPGASDNEQFF
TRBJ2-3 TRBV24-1 CATSDRAGGTDTQYF
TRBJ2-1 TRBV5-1 CASRATRGEQFF
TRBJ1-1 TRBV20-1 CSASGGFTEAFF
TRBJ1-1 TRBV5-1 CASSFAGWGEAFF
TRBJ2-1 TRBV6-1 CATLAGGPPYNEQFF
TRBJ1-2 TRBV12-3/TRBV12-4 CASSPTGGGLLLNYGYTF
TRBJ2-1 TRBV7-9 CASSATGLGAGTTTF
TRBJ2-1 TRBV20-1 CSASSTHYNEQFF
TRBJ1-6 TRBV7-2 CASSSKQGAPYNSPLHF
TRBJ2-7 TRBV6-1 CASSIGQGPAYEQYF
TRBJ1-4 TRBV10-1 CASQDGGTNEKLFF
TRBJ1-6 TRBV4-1 CASSAGELGYSPLHF
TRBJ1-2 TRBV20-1 CSARDLRRGYTF
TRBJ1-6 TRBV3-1 CASSQGGDNSPLHF
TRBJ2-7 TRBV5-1 CASSLGQGTGNRRQYF
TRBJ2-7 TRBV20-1 CSARDTSGLNTYEQYF
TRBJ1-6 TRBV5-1 CASSLALAGYNSPLHF
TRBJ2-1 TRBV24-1 CATSAGVNEQFF
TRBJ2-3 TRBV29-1 CSVGRGAPDTQYF
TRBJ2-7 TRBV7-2 CASSLGGTAYEQYF
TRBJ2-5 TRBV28 CASSLSSAGPETQYF
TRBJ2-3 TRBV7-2 CASSLGPGDTQYF
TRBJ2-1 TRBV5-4 CASSLGTSFSYNEQFF
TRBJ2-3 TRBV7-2 CASSLYLIGGAQYF
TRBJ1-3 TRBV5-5 CASSFSGQRSSGNTIYF
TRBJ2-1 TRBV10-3 CAISESGGSLYNEQFF
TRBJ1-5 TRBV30 CAWSAGGLNQPQHF
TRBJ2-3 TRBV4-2 CASSPKGGQGAEDTQYF
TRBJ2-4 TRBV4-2 CASSQVEGKNIQYF
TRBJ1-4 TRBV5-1 CASSLGGTREKLFF
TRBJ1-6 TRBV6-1 CASSEGGPPLHF
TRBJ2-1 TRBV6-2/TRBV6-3 CASSYSNEQFF
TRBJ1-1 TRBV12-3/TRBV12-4 CASSPRGWNTEAFF
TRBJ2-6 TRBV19 CASSILGAGTNVLTF
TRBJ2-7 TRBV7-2 CASSFVQGIHYEQYF
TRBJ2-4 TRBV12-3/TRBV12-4 CASGYSGGADIQYF
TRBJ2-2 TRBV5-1 CASSSSPTGGAAGELFF
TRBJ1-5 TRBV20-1 CSARVRGQFSNQPQHF
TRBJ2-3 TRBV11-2 CASSLDSGADTQYF